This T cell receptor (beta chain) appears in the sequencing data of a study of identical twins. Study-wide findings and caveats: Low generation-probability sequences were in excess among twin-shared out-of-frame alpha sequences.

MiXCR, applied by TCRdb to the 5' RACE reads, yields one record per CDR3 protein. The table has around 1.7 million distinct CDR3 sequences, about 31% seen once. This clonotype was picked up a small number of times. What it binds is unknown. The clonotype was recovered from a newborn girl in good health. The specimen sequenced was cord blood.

The CDR3 sequence: CASSWQEAFF. In DNA form, the CDR3 reads TGTGCCAGCAGTTGGCAGGAAGCTTTCTTT. This rearrangement joins TRBV12-3 or TRBV12-4 to TRBJ1-1; no clear D. The CDR3 totals 10 residues. V shed 4 bases and J shed 8 bases, with 5 bases lying between them.